The present T cell receptor beta chain was sequenced within a study of blood T cell repertoires in COVID-19. Participant age was roughly 18 to 89 years, and participants resided in fewer than 30 US areas. Clones were sequenced by immunoSEQ multiplex PCR, and TCRdb holds only the in-frame ones, with some missing. The sample yields some 270,000 clones, about nine tenths seen once. This CDR3 contains 13 residues. V lost 3 bases, J lost 6 bases, and 9 bases lay in between. The germline V gene encodes CDR1 SNHLY and CDR2 FYNNEI. The receptor's source is a woman aged 60-75 years who had recovered from COVID-19. The chain combines TRBV2 with TRBJ1-5, with D unresolved. Sample: PBMCs or T cells enriched from blood (not recorded which). The CDR3 sequence is CASSDQSSQPQHF. CDR3 bases: TGTGCCAGCAGTGACCAGTCAAGTCAGCCCCAGCATTTT.